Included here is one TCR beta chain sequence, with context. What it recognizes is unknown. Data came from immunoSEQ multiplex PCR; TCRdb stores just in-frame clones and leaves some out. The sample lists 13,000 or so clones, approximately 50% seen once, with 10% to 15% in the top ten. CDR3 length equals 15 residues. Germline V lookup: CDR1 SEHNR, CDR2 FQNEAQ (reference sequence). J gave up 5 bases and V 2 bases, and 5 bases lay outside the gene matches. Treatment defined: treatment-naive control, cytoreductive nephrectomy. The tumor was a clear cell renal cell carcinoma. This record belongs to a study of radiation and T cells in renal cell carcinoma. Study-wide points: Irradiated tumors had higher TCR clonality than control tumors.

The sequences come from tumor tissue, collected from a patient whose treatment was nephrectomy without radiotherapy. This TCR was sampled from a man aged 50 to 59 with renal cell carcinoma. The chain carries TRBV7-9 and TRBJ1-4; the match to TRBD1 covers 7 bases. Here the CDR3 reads CASSLKGAPNEKLFF. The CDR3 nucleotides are TGTGCCAGCAGCTTAAAGGGGGCCCCAAATGAAAAACTGTTTTTT.